Listed below are T cell receptor beta chains from one sample, sequenced in a study of CD8 T cells in ankylosing spondylitis. Via MiXCR, TCRdb re-called the 5' RACE reads, giving one row per CDR3 protein. The sample consists of around 490,000 distinct CDR3 sequences, 5.3% of them appearing once. Sequencing was carried out using blood, either unsorted or a sorted T cell fraction (not recorded which). The receptors originated from a male donor with ankylosing spondylitis. Each CDR3 is given with its conserved first and last residue. The order of the fields is CDR3 DNA, CDR3 protein, D gene, clone size, J gene, V gene. D genes are given only for firm matches. The size field is filled for only some rows; it gives once, few, many or a size class.

cdr3_nt: TGTGCCAGCAGCCAAGGTTTCCTAGCGGGGGCCCCCGGGGATAATGAGCAGTTCTTC; cdr3_aa: CASSQGFLAGAPGDNEQFF; d_call: TRBD2; clone_size: many; j_call: TRBJ2-1; v_call: TRBV3-1
cdr3_nt: TGTGCCAGCAGTTTCGGCCGCAGGGCGGGCTACACCTTC; cdr3_aa: CASSFGRRAGYTF; d_call: NA; clone_size: many; j_call: TRBJ1-2; v_call: TRBV27
cdr3_nt: TGCGCCAGCAGCTTGGGACGTCAGGCGGGGGGTAGGGAAAAACTGTTTTTT; cdr3_aa: CASSLGRQAGGREKLFF; d_call: NA; clone_size: many; j_call: TRBJ1-4; v_call: TRBV5-1
cdr3_nt: TGCAGCGTTCAGGACAGGACCGGGGAGCTGTTTTTT; cdr3_aa: CSVQDRTGELFF; d_call: TRBD1; clone_size: many; j_call: TRBJ2-2; v_call: TRBV29-1
cdr3_nt: TGCGCCAGCAGCTGGGACGTTAGGGAGACCCAGTACTTC; cdr3_aa: CASSWDVRETQYF; d_call: NA; clone_size: NA; j_call: TRBJ2-5; v_call: TRBV5-1
cdr3_nt: TGCAGCGCCGGGACGCAAAACTATGGCTACACCTTC; cdr3_aa: CSAGTQNYGYTF; d_call: NA; clone_size: many; j_call: TRBJ1-2; v_call: TRBV29-1
cdr3_nt: TGTGCCAGCAGCGTTCGGACGAGCAATCAGCCCCAGCATTTT; cdr3_aa: CASSVRTSNQPQHF; d_call: NA; clone_size: many; j_call: TRBJ1-5; v_call: TRBV7-9
cdr3_nt: TGTGCCAGCAGCTTATTTTCAGGGTCCGCTGAAGCTTTCTTT; cdr3_aa: CASSLFSGSAEAFF; d_call: NA; clone_size: few; j_call: TRBJ1-1; v_call: TRBV7-9
cdr3_nt: TGTGCCAGCAGACAGGGGGGCTACAATGAGCAGTTCTTC; cdr3_aa: CASRQGGYNEQFF; d_call: TRBD1; clone_size: few; j_call: TRBJ2-1; v_call: TRBV7-2
cdr3_nt: TGTGCCAGCAGCCAAAAGGGAAAAGACGTCGAGCAGTACTTC; cdr3_aa: CASSQKGKDVEQYF; d_call: NA; clone_size: many; j_call: TRBJ2-7; v_call: TRBV3-1
cdr3_nt: TGTGCCAGCAGCGAAGCTGGCAGGGGCGGATATACGCAGTATTTT; cdr3_aa: CASSEAGRGGYTQYF; d_call: NA; clone_size: NA; j_call: TRBJ2-3; v_call: TRBV2
cdr3_nt: TGTGCCAGCAGTTTAACAGGGGTAAAAGGCTACACCTTC; cdr3_aa: CASSLTGVKGYTF; d_call: TRBD1; clone_size: many; j_call: TRBJ1-2; v_call: TRBV12-3/TRBV12-4
cdr3_nt: TGTGCCAGCAGTATAACGGGCCCCGGCTACAATGAGCAGTTCTTC; cdr3_aa: CASSITGPGYNEQFF; d_call: NA; clone_size: few; j_call: TRBJ2-1; v_call: TRBV6-2/TRBV6-3
cdr3_nt: TGTGCCAGCTCACCACCGGGTCCCCTCTATGGCTACACCTTC; cdr3_aa: CASSPPGPLYGYTF; d_call: NA; clone_size: many; j_call: TRBJ1-2; v_call: TRBV18
cdr3_nt: TGCAGTGCTAGAGATCGGGCCCAACAGGGGCTCCCTCTCTATGGCTACACCTTC; cdr3_aa: CSARDRAQQGLPLYGYTF; d_call: TRBD1; clone_size: NA; j_call: TRBJ1-2; v_call: TRBV20-1
cdr3_nt: TGCTGCGCTAGGGGTTGGACTAGCGGGACGGGGGGAGATACGCAGTATTTT; cdr3_aa: CCARGWTSGTGGDTQYF; d_call: TRBD2; clone_size: NA; j_call: TRBJ2-3; v_call: TRBV20-1
cdr3_nt: TGTGCCAGCAGCCAGGGACAGCTTCTCTACGAGCAGTACTTC; cdr3_aa: CASSQGQLLYEQYF; d_call: TRBD1; clone_size: many; j_call: TRBJ2-7; v_call: TRBV6-1
cdr3_nt: TGCAGTGCCCGACAGGGGTGGACCTCTGGAAACACCATATATTTT; cdr3_aa: CSARQGWTSGNTIYF; d_call: TRBD1; clone_size: many; j_call: TRBJ1-3; v_call: TRBV20-1
cdr3_nt: TGTGCCAGCAGGCGGGGAGGAAAGAACACTGAAGCTTTCTTT; cdr3_aa: CASRRGGKNTEAFF; d_call: NA; clone_size: few; j_call: TRBJ1-1; v_call: TRBV6-2/TRBV6-3
cdr3_nt: TGCAGTGCTAGGGACAGGGGAGGGTCCTACGAGCAGTACTTC; cdr3_aa: CSARDRGGSYEQYF; d_call: TRBD1; clone_size: many; j_call: TRBJ2-7; v_call: TRBV20-1
cdr3_nt: TGTGCCAGCAGCCCTGGGACAGGAGCCCACACAGATACGCAGTATTTT; cdr3_aa: CASSPGTGAHTDTQYF; d_call: TRBD1; clone_size: many; j_call: TRBJ2-3; v_call: TRBV7-3
cdr3_nt: TGCAGTGCCAGACCGCGGGAGGGCACAGATACGCAGTATTTT; cdr3_aa: CSARPREGTDTQYF; d_call: TRBD2; clone_size: many; j_call: TRBJ2-3; v_call: TRBV20-1
cdr3_nt: TGTGCCAGCAGCTTAACCGGGACTCATAATGAGCAGTTCTTC; cdr3_aa: CASSLTGTHNEQFF; d_call: NA; clone_size: many; j_call: TRBJ2-1; v_call: TRBV5-6